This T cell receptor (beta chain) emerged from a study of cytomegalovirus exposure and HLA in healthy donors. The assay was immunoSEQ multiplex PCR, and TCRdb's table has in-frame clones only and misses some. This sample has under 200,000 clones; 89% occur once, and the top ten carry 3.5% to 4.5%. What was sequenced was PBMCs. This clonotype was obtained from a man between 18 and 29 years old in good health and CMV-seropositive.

CDR3 region: CATSRGPSLATGELFF. The CDR3, as DNA: TGTGCCACCAGCAGAGGCCCCTCTCTAGCAACCGGGGAGCTGTTTTTT. The rearrangement joins TRBV15 to TRBJ2-2, with D tentatively TRBD2 (5 bases). From germline, CDR1 is LNHNV and CDR2 YYDKDF (reference sequence). This CDR3 spans 16 amino acids. V shed 1 base and J shed 5 bases, with 14 bases lying between them. Complete variable domain (other parts from reference TRBV15 and TRBJ2-2): DAMVIQNPRYQVTQFGKPVTLSCSQTLNHNVMYWYQQKSSQAPKLLFHYYDKDFNNEADTPDNFQSRRPNTSFCFLDIRSPGLGDTAMYLCATSRGPSLATGELFFGEGSRLTVL.